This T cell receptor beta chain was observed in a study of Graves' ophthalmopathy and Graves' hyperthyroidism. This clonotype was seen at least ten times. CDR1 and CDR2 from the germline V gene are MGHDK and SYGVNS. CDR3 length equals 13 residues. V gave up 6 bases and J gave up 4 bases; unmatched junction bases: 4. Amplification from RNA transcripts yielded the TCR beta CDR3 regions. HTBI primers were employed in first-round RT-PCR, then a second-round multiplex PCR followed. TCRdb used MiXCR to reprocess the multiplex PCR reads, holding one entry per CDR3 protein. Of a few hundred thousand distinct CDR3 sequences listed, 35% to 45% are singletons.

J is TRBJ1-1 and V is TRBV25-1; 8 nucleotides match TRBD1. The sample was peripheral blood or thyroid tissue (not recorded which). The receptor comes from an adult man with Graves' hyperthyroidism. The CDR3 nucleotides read TGTGCCAGCAGGACAGGGGAGGGCACTGAAGCTTTCTTT. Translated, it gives CASRTGEGTEAFF.